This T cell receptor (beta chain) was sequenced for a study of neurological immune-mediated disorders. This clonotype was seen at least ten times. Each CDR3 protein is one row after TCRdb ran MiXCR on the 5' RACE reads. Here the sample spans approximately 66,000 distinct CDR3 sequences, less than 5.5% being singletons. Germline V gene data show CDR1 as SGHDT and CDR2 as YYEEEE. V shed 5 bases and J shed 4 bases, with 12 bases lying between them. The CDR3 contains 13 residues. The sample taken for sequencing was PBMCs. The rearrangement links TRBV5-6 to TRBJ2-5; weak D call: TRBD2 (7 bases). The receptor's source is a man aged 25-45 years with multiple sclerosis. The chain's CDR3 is CASSRGARETQYF. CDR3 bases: TGTGCCAGCAGTCGGGGGGCTCGAGAGACCCAGTACTTC.